A selection of T cell receptor beta chains follows, all from one sample in a study of tumor-infiltrating lymphocytes in localized non-small cell lung cancer. Libraries were prepared by immunoSEQ multiplex PCR; TCRdb keeps only in-frame clonotypes and omits some of them. The top ten hold roughly a fifth of the sample, which has over 12,000 clones, 82% seen once. The material sequenced was lung tumor tissue. The receptor source for this set is a human donor with non-small cell lung cancer. CDR3s include the opening cysteine and the closing phenylalanine or tryptophan. D genes are given only for firm matches. The size entry is marked missing in some rows and otherwise reads once, few, many or a size class.

size,D,V,J,DNA,CDR3
-,TRBD2,TRBV2,TRBJ2-7,TGTGCCAGCAGGGCAGATGCTGGACTAGCCTCCTCCTACGAGCAGTACTTC,CASRADAGLASSYEQYF
-,-,TRBV29-1,TRBJ2-2,TGCAGCGTTGTGGAAGGGGCCGGGGAGCTGTTTTTT,CSVVEGAGELFF
-,-,TRBV5-1,TRBJ1-1,TGCGCCAGCAGCTTGGGTCGAGGCAGCATGAACACTGAAGCTTTCTTT,CASSLGRGSMNTEAFF
medium-sized,-,TRBV11-2,TRBJ1-3,TGTGCCAGCAGCTTAGGGCAGGAAAACACCATATATTTT,CASSLGQENTIYF
-,-,TRBV10-3,TRBJ1-1,TGTGCCATCAGCGCCTCGTCGCACTCGGGGGGGAGGGTTGAAGCTTTCTTT,CAISASSHSGGRVEAFF
-,-,TRBV20-1,TRBJ2-1,TGCAGTGCTCGGTTTCAGGGTTTTCAGTTCTTC,CSARFQGFQFF
-,-,TRBV5-6,TRBJ2-7,TGTGCCAGCAGCTCTCAGAGAACCTACGAGCAGTACTTC,CASSSQRTYEQYF
-,-,TRBV7-2,TRBJ2-5,TGTGCCAGCAGCTTATCTAACAAATCGGGAGAGACCCAGTACTTC,CASSLSNKSGETQYF
medium-sized,-,TRBV5-1,TRBJ1-1,TGCGCCAGCAGCCTGGTGGTCGGCGCTGAAGCTTTCTTT,CASSLVVGAEAFF
-,TRBD1,TRBV6-1,TRBJ1-5,TGTGCCAGCAGTGCCGGGACAGGACATCAGCCCCAGCATTTT,CASSAGTGHQPQHF
-,-,TRBV25-1,TRBJ1-3,TGTGCCAGCAGCCCCCTTGTAGCCTCTGGAAACACCATATATTTT,CASSPLVASGNTIYF
-,TRBD1,TRBV7-3,TRBJ2-7,TGTGCCAGCAGCTTATTACAGGGGGGCGAGCAGTACTTC,CASSLLQGGEQYF
-,-,TRBV15,TRBJ1-1,TGTGCCACCAGCAGAGACCCCAGAAACACTGAAGCTTTCTTT,CATSRDPRNTEAFF
-,-,TRBV5-1,TRBJ2-1,TGCGCCAGCAGCTTGTATCAGGGTCACAATGAGCAGTTCTTC,CASSLYQGHNEQFF
few,TRBD2,TRBV19,TRBJ2-1,TGTGCCAGTAGTATTGGCGGGGGGAGCTATTACAATGAGCAGTTCTTC,CASSIGGGSYYNEQFF
once,-,TRBV12-1,TRBJ2-2,TGTGCCAGCAGCTCATGGGGGCCCGACGGGGAGCTGTTTTTT,CASSSWGPDGELFF
-,-,TRBV20-1,TRBJ2-3,TGCAGTGCTAGTATGACAGATACGCAGTATTTT,CSASMTDTQYF
once,-,TRBV7-9,TRBJ1-2,TGTGCCAGCAGCTTAACAGGACTTGACGGCTACACCTTC,CASSLTGLDGYTF
-,-,TRBV5-1,TRBJ2-3,TGCGCCAGCAGCTTGGCAAGGGCTGCTCTGGGGGATACGCAGTATTTT,CASSLARAALGDTQYF
few,-,TRBV5-6,TRBJ1-1,TGTGCCAGCAGCGATCAGTCGGGGACCCCGAACACTGAAGCTTTCTTT,CASSDQSGTPNTEAFF
-,-,TRBV10-3,TRBJ2-1,TGTGCCATCAGTGAGTCAGGAGCCCCTAGATACAATGAGCAGTTCTTC,CAISESGAPRYNEQFF
-,TRBD1,TRBV28,TRBJ2-7,TGTGCCACCGAATTGGGACAGGGGGGATACGAGCAGTACTTC,CATELGQGGYEQYF
-,TRBD1,TRBV19,TRBJ1-1,TGTGCCAGTAGTAAGGACAGGATCATGAACACTGAAGCTTTCTTT,CASSKDRIMNTEAFF
-,-,TRBV27,TRBJ1-2,TGTGCCAGCAGTCCCCGAGGGACGCCTGTTGATGGCTACACCTTC,CASSPRGTPVDGYTF
-,-,TRBV5-5,TRBJ1-2,TGTGCCAGCAGCTTGAACTGGGACAACTACTATGGCTACACCTTC,CASSLNWDNYYGYTF
-,-,TRBV5-1,TRBJ2-2,TGCGCCAGCAGCTTGTCATCCGGGGGACTTACCGGGGAGCTGTTTTTT,CASSLSSGGLTGELFF
-,TRBD1,TRBV6-1,TRBJ2-7,TGTGCCAGCAGGGACAGGGGTACCTACGAGCAGTACTTC,CASRDRGTYEQYF
-,-,TRBV7-9,TRBJ2-5,TGTGCCAGCAGCTTTCGAGGCCAAGAGACCCAGTACTTC,CASSFRGQETQYF
-,-,TRBV28,TRBJ2-2,TGTGCCAGCAGTCTTTGGGGGGGCAGGAACACCGGGGAGCTGTTTTTT,CASSLWGGRNTGELFF
-,-,TRBV6-5,TRBJ2-7,TGTGCCAGCAGGGATACAGGCTACGAGCAGTACTTC,CASRDTGYEQYF
-,-,TRBV6-5,TRBJ2-7,TGTGCCAGCAGTCCGGGGGTGGGGTACGAGCAGTACTTC,CASSPGVGYEQYF
-,TRBD1,TRBV10-3,TRBJ2-1,TGTGCCACGGTAGGGGGACAGGGTGGTGATGAGCAGTTCTTC,CATVGGQGGDEQFF
-,-,TRBV29-1,TRBJ1-5,TGCAGCGTTGTAGACAGTAGCAATCAGCCCCAGCATTTT,CSVVDSSNQPQHF
-,-,TRBV2,TRBJ1-2,TGTGCCAGCAGTGAAGCGGGGTATGGCTACACCTTC,CASSEAGYGYTF
few,-,TRBV10-3,TRBJ1-2,TGTGCCATCAGTGATCCGGAGGTCCCCCGTGGCTATGGCTACACCTTC,CAISDPEVPRGYGYTF
-,TRBD2,TRBV28,TRBJ2-4,TGTGCCAGCAATAGCGGGGGTGACATTCAGTACTTC,CASNSGGDIQYF
-,-,TRBV7-8,TRBJ1-5,TGTGCCAGCAGCTTAGCGCGGGAACAGCCCCAGCATTTT,CASSLAREQPQHF
-,TRBD1,TRBV6-5,TRBJ1-2,TGTGCCAGCAGGATCCAGGGGGCGGGAGGCTACACCTTC,CASRIQGAGGYTF
-,TRBD2,TRBV18,TRBJ2-7,TGTGCCAGCTCACAGACTAGCGGGAGGAACGAGCAGTACTTC,CASSQTSGRNEQYF
-,-,TRBV4-1,TRBJ2-1,TGCGCCAGCAGCCAAGATAAGACGGGGGGCCAGGAGCAGTTCTTC,CASSQDKTGGQEQFF
-,-,TRBV5-1,TRBJ2-6,TGCGCCAGCAGCTTGGATATGGGAAGCGGGGCCAACGTCCTGACTTTC,CASSLDMGSGANVLTF
-,-,TRBV28,TRBJ1-5,TGTGCCAGCATTACGACAGAGAGGACAAGGTGGGGTCAGCCCCAGCATTTT,CASITTERTRWGQPQHF
-,TRBD2,TRBV4-1,TRBJ2-1,TGCGCCAGCAGCCAACCTAGCGGGTATGAGCAGTTCTTC,CASSQPSGYEQFF
-,-,TRBV6-5,TRBJ1-2,TGTGCCAGCAGGCGACAAGGCGGCTACACCTTC,CASRRQGGYTF
-,TRBD1,TRBV5-1,TRBJ2-7,TGCGCCAGCAGCTTGGCTCAGGGGGCCAGTGAGCAGTACTTC,CASSLAQGASEQYF